What follows is one T cell receptor (beta chain) and its context. Its antigen remains unidentified. Base qualities are not recorded, but no much larger clone differs from it by a single base. The sample is drawn from a study of blood T cell repertoires in COVID-19 (dated by TCRdb to about 2020). Background on the whole study: Collaborator samples came from the United States, Italy and Spain and covered acute and convalescent phases of COVID-19. The material from the prospective study consisted of cDNA or gDNA derived from T cells, B-cell-depleted T cells, or PBMCs. Subjects who had been exposed to COVID-19, were actively infected with it, or had recovered from it provided the deeply sampled blood TCRbeta repertoires that made up the dataset. The repertoires were released in a freely available public database intended as a resource for research on the immune response to SARS-CoV-2. Sample metadata almost always included a de-identified subject ID, COVID-19 status, age in years and sex. Where available, HLA class I and class II types were taken from metadata supplied by the sample provider and were not determined by assay-based typing. The samples were drawn from the first 160 participants of the ongoing ImmuneRACE study and from 1,254 subjects provided by 6 global collaborators. Study-level results and caveats: The quantity of clinical and demographic metadata differed by source and by participant and was supplied without curation.

One collaborating source in Seattle enrolled patients while the patients were actively infected and followed the patients over time throughout the course of disease. The collaborating institutions used their own protocols to collect whole blood in K2EDTA tubes. For TCRbeta analysis, collaborators shipped samples as frozen whole blood, isolated PBMCs, or DNA extracted from either of those sample types. The germline V gene provides CDR1 SGHDT and CDR2 YYEEEE. Including cysteine and phenylalanine, the CDR3 has 15 amino acids. Here the CDR3 DNA is all that survives: 45 bases in frame from base 1. Relative to germline, V is 0 bases shorter and J is 4 bases shorter, with 13 bases between their ends. TCRbeta CDR3 regions were amplified from genomic DNA using the immunoSEQ Assay, a bias-controlled multiplex PCR. The original methods were these. Nucleated cell counts per sample were estimated from amplification of reference gene primers within the assay. To quantify the absolute abundance of each unique TCRbeta CDR3 rearrangement, sequence reads were collapsed and filtered. For each sample, productive Simpson clonality was calculated as the square root of Simpson's diversity index across productive rearrangements. The clones in this table, taken by TCRdb from immuneACCESS, are in-frame only. Not every clone is retained; where verified, under half of the shortfall comes from an unresolved V gene, and the cause of the rest is unknown. V and J calls and clone size come straight from that table; D and trimming were deduced from the DNA. The sample contains about 150,000 clones, 65% to 90% of them found a single time. The top ten clonotypes cover about 12% of the sample.

The rearrangement joined TRBV5-6 to TRBJ2-5, and perhaps TRBD1 as D gene, on 5 matching bases. The sequencing input was peripheral blood. The source is a woman aged 55-69 years with COVID-19, enrolled during active disease. The CDR3 corresponds to CASSLAIRVPETQYF. The base sequence is TGTGCCAGCAGCTTGGCCATCAGGGTTCCAGAGACCCAGTACTTC.